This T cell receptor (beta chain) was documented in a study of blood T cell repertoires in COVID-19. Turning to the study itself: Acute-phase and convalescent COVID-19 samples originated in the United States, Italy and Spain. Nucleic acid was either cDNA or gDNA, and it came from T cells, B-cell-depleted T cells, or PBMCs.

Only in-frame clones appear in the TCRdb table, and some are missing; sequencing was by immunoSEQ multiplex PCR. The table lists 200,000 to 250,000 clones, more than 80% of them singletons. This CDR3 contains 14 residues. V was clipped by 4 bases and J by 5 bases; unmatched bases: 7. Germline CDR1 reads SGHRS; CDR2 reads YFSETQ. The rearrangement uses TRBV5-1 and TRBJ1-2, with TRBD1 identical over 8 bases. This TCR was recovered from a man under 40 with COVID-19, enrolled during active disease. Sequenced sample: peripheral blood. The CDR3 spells CASSPGQGGYGYTF. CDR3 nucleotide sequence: TGCGCCAGCAGCCCAGGACAGGGAGGATATGGCTACACCTTC.